This paragraph reports one T cell receptor (beta chain). The antigen remains undetermined. This record comes from a study of post-analysis software for immune sequencing data. Looking at the study overall: Relapsing-remitting, secondary progressive and progressive-relapsing forms made up the multiple sclerosis disease courses.

Germline loops: CDR1 SQVTM, CDR2 ANQGSEA. Trimming took 6 bases from V and 12 from J, leaving 18 bases between them. The CDR3 runs to 13 residues. Each TCR beta cDNA library carried unique molecular identifiers. Each batch of about 0.9 to 10 million T cells produced 400,000 to 650,000 cDNA molecules. TCRdb re-derived calls from the PCR reads in MiXCR, one entry per CDR3 protein. This table has approximately 570,000 distinct CDR3 sequences, around 40% appearing once. Study findings and constraints: The study found TRBV5-6, TRBV5-1 and TRBV20-1 among roughly 5 TRBV segments more frequent in patients than controls. People with multiple sclerosis had a significantly lower normalized Chao1 diversity than controls did. Samples sharing a preparation batch grouped tightly together when assessed by F measure.

Specimen: blood. The rearrangement joins TRBV29-1 to TRBJ1-6; D may be TRBD1 (5 bases). This sequence originates from a girl under 18 with multiple sclerosis. The CDR3 loop reads CSVGPGLGGPLHF. CDR3 DNA: TGCAGCGTGGGGCCAGGGTTGGGGGGACCCCTCCACTTT. The whole variable domain, remainder taken from reference TRBV29-1 and TRBJ1-6, is SAVISQKPSRDICQRGTSLTIQCQVDSQVTMMFWYRQQPGQSLTLIATANQGSEATYESGFVIDKFPISRPNLTFSTLTVSNMSPEDSSIYLCSVGPGLGGPLHFGNGTRLTVT.